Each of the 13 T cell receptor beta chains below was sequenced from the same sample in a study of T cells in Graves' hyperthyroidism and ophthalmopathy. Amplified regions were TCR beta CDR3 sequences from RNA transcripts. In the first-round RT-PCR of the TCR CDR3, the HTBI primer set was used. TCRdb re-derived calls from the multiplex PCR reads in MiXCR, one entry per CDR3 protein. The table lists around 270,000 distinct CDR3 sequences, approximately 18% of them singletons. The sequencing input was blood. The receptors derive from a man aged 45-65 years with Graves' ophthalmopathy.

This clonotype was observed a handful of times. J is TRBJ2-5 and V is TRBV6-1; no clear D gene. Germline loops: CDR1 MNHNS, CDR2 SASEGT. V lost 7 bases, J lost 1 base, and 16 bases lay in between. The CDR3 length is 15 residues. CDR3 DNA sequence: TGTGCCAGCATGAGTGCAGGCTCAGGCCAAGAGACCCAGTACTTC. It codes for CASMSAGSGQETQYF.

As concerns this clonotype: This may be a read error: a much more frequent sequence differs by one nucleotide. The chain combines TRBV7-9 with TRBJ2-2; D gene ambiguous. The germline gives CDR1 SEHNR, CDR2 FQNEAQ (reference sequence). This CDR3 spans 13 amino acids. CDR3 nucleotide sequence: TGTACCGCAAGGGTTACTCTCACCGGGGAGCTGTTTTTT. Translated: CTARVTLTGELFF.

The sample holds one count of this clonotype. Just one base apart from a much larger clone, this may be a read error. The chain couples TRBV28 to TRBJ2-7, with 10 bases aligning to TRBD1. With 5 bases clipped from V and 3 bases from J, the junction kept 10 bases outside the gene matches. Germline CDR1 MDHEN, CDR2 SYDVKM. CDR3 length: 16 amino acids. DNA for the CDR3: TGTGCCAGCAGTCCCACCCAGGGACAGGGGAACTACGAGCAGTACTTC. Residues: CASSPTQGQGNYEQYF.

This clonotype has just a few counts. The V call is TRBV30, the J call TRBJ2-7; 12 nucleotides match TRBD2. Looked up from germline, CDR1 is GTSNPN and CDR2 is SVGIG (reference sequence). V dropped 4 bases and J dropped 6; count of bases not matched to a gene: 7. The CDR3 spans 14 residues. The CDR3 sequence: CAWNRGLAGSEQYF. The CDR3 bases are TGTGCCTGGAATCGCGGACTAGCGGGATCCGAGCAGTACTTC.

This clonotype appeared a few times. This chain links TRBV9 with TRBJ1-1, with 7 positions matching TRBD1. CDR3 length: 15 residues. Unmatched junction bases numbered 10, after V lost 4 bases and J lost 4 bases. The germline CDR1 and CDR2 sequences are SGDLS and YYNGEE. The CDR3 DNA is TGTGCCAGCAGCTCCCGACAGGGCGGGGGCACTGAAGCTTTCTTT. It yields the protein CASSSRQGGGTEAFF.

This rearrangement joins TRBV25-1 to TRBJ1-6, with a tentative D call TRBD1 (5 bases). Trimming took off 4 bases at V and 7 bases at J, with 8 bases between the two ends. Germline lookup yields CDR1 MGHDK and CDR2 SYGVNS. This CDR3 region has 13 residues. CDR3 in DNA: TGTGCCAGCAGTGCCACAGGAAATTCACCCCTCCACTTT. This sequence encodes CASSATGNSPLHF.

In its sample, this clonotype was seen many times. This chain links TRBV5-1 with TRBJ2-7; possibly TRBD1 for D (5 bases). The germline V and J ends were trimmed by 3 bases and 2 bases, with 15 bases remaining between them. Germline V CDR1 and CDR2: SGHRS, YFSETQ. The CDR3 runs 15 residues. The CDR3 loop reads CASSSSGKATYEQYF. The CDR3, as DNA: TGCGCCAGCAGCTCCTCAGGGAAGGCGACCTACGAGCAGTACTTC. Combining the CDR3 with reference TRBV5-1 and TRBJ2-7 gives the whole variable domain KAGVTQTPRYLIKTRGQQVTLSCSPISGHRSVSWYQQTPGQGLQFLFEYFSETQRNKGNFPGRFSGRQFSNSRSEMNVSTLELGDSALYLCASSSSGKATYEQYFGPGTRLTVT.

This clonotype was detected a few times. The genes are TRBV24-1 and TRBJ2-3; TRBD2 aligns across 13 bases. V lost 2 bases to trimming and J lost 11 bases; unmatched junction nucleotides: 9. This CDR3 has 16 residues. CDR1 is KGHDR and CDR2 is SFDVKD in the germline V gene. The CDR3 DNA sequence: TGTGCCACCAGTGATTCCCCTGGACTAGCGGGAGTGCTGCAGTATTTT. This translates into CATSDSPGLAGVLQYF.

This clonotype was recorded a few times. CDR3 residues: CASFGQTNTEAFF. The CDR3 nucleotides read TGCGCCAGTTTCGGACAGACGAACACTGAAGCTTTCTTT. The J gene is TRBJ1-1, the V gene TRBV5-1; a possible D gene is TRBD1 (6 bases). The germline gives CDR1 SGHRS, CDR2 YFSETQ. This CDR3 contains 13 residues. The V and J ends lost 8 bases and 1 base respectively, with 12 bases between them.

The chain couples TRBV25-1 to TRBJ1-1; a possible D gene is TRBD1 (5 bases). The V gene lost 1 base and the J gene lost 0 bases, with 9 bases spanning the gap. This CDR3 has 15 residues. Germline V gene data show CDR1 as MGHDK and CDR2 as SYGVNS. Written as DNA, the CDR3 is TGTGCCAGCAGTGAATGGGGGGGGTTGAACACTGAAGCTTTCTTT. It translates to CASSEWGGLNTEAFF.

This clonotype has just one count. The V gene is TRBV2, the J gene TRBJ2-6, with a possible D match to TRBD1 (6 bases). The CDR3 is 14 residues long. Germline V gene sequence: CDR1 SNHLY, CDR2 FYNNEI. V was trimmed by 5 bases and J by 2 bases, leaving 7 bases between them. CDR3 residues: CASSRDTGANVLTF. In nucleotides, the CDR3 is TGTGCCAGCAGTCGGGACACTGGGGCCAACGTCCTGACTTTC.

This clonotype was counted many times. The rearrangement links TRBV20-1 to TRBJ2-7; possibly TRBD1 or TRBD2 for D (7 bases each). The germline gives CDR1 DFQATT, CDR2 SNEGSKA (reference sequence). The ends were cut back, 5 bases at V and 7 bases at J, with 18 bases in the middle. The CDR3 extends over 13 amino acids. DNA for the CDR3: TGCAGTGCTTCTCCCGGGACAGCGGGGGAGCAGTACTTC. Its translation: CSASPGTAGEQYF.

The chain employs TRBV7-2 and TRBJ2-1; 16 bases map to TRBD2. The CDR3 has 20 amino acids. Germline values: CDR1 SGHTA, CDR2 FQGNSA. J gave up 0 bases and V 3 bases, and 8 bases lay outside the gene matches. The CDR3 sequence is CASSFSGLAGGRSSYNEQFF. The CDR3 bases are TGTGCCAGCAGCTTCTCGGGACTAGCGGGAGGGCGGAGCTCCTACAATGAGCAGTTCTTC.